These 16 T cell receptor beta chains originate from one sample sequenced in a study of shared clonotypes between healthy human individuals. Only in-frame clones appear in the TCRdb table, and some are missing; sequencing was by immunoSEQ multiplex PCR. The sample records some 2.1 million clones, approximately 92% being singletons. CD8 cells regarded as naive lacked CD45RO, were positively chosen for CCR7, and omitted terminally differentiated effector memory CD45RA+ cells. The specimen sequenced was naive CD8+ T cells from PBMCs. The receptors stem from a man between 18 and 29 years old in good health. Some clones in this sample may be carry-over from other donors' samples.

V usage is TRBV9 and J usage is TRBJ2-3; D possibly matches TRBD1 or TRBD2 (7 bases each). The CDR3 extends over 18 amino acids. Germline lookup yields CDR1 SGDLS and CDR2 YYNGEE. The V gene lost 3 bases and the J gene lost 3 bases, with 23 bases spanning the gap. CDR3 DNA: TGTGCCAGCAGCGCAAGCGGGACAGACCTAGGCGGGACAGATACGCAGTATTTT. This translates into CASSASGTDLGGTDTQYF.

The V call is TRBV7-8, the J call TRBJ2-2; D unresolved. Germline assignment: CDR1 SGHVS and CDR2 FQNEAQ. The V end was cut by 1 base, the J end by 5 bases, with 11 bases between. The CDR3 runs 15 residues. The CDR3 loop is CASSLGKSLTGELFF. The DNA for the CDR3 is TGTGCCAGCAGCTTAGGGAAAAGTTTAACCGGGGAGCTGTTTTTT.

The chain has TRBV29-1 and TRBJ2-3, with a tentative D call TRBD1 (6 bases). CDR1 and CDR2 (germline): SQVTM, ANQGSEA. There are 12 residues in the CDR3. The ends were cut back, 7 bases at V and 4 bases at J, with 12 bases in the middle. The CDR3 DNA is TGCAGCGGACAGGTTAAGCCAGATACGCAGTATTTT. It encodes CSGQVKPDTQYF.

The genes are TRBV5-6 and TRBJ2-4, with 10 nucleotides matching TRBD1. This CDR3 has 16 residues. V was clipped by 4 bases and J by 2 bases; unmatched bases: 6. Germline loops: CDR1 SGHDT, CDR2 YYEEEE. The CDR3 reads CASSTGTGVSKNIQYF. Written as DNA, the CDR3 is TGTGCCAGCAGCACCGGGACAGGGGTGTCCAAAAACATTCAGTACTTC.

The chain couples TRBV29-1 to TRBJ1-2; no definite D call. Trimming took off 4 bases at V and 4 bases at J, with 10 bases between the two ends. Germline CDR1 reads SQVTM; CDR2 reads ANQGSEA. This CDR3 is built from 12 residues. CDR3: CSVVAWGYGYTF. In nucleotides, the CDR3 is TGCAGCGTTGTGGCGTGGGGCTATGGCTACACCTTC.

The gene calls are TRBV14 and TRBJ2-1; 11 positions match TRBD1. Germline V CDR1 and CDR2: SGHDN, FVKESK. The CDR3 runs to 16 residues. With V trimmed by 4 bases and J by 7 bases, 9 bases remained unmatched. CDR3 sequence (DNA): TGTGCCAGCAGCCCGTTACCGGGACAGGGGGATAATGAGCAGTTCTTC. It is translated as CASSPLPGQGDNEQFF. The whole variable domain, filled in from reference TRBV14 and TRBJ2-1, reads EAGVTQFPSHSVIEKGQTVTLRCDPISGHDNLYWYRRVMGKEIKFLLHFVKESKQDESGMPNNRFLAERTGGTYSTLKVQPAELEDSGVYFCASSPLPGQGDNEQFFGPGTRLTVL.

CDR3 sequence: CATGPGAASGANVLTF. In DNA form, the CDR3 reads TGTGCCACGGGCCCCGGCGCAGCCTCTGGGGCCAACGTCCTGACTTTC. The chain uses TRBV10-3 and TRBJ2-6; D ambiguous. CDR3 length equals 16 residues. V was shortened by 10 bases and J by 0 bases, with 16 bases between the two germline ends. Germline V gives CDR1 ENHRY, CDR2 SYGVKD.

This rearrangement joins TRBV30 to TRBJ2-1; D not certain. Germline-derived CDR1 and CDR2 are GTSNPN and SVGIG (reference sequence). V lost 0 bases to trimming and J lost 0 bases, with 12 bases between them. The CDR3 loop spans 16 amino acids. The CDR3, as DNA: TGTGCCTGGAGTGTTTTACCTCCTAGCTCCTACAATGAGCAGTTCTTC. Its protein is CAWSVLPPSSYNEQFF. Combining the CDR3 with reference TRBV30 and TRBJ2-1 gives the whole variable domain SQTIHQWPATLVQPVGSPLSLECTVEGTSNPNLYWYRQAAGRGLQLLFYSVGIGQISSEVPQNLSASRPQDRQFILSSKKLLLSDSGFYLCAWSVLPPSSYNEQFFGPGTRLTVL.

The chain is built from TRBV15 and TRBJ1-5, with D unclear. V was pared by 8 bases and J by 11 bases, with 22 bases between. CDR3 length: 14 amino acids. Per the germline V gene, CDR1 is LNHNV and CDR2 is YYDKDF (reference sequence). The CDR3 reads CATLTDGPFGAQHF. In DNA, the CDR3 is TGTGCCACCTTAACCGACGGGCCGTTTGGGGCCCAGCATTTT. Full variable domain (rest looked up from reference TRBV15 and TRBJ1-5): DAMVIQNPRYQVTQFGKPVTLSCSQTLNHNVMYWYQQKSSQAPKLLFHYYDKDFNNEADTPDNFQSRRPNTSFCFLDIRSPGLGDTAMYLCATLTDGPFGAQHFGDGTRLSIL.

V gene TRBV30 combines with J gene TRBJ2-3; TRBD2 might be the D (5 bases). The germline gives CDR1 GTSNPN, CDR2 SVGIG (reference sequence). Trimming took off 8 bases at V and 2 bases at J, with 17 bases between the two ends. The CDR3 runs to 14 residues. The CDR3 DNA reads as TGTGCCCGGCGAGGGATCTCAACCACAGATACGCAGTATTTT. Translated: CARRGISTTDTQYF.

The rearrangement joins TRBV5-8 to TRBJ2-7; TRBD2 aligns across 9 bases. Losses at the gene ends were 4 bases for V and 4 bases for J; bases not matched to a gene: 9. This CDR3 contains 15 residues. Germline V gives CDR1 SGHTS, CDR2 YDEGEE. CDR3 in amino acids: CASSTYSGSRYEQYF. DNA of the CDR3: TGTGCCAGCAGCACCTATAGCGGGAGTAGGTACGAGCAGTACTTC. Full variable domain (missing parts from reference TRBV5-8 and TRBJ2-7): EAGVTQSPTHLIKTRGQQATLRCSPISGHTSVYWYQQALGLGLQFLLWYDEGEERNRGNFPPRFSGRQFPNYSSELNVNALELEDSALYLCASSTYSGSRYEQYFGPGTRLTVT.

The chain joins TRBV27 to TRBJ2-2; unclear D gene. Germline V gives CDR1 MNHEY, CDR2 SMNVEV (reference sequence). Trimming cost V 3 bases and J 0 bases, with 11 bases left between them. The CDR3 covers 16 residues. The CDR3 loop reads CASSLLPSANTGELFF. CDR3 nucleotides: TGTGCCAGCAGTTTGCTACCCTCCGCGAACACCGGGGAGCTGTTTTTT.

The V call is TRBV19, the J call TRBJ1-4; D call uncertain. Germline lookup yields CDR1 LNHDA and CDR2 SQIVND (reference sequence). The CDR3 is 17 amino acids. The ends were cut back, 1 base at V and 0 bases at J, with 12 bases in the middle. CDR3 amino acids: CASSIAPGAATNEKLFF. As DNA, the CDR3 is TGTGCCAGTAGTATAGCCCCGGGCGCCGCAACTAATGAAAAACTGTTTTTT.

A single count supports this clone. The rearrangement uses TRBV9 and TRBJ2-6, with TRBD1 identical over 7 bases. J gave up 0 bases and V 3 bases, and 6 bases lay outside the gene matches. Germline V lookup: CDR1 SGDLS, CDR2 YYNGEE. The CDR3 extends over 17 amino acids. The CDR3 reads CASSAPTGFSGANVLTF. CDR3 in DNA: TGTGCCAGCAGCGCCCCGACAGGGTTCTCTGGGGCCAACGTCCTGACTTTC.

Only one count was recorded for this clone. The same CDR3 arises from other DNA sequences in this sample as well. The CDR3 DNA reads TGTGCCAGCAGCTTACCTGCATCCTACGAGCAGTACTTC. Its protein product is CASSLPASYEQYF. The V gene is TRBV7-9, the J gene TRBJ2-7; the D is unclear. CDR1 is SEHNR and CDR2 is FQNEAQ in the germline V gene (reference sequence). This CDR3 spans 13 amino acids. Deletions cut 2 bases from V and 1 base from J, with 6 bases between. The full variable domain, completed using reference TRBV7-9 and TRBJ2-7, is DTGVSQNPRHKITKRGQNVTFRCDPISEHNRLYWYRQTLGQGPEFLTYFQNEAQLEKSRLLSDRFSAERPKGSFSTLEIQRTEQGDSAMYLCASSLPASYEQYFGPGTRLTVT.

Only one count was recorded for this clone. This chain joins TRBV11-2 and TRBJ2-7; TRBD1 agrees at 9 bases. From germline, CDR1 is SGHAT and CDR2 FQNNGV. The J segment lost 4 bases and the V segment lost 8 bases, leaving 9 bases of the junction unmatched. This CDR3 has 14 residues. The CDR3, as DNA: TGTGCCAGCCGCCTGGACAGGGGTTTGTACGAGCAGTACTTC. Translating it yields CASRLDRGLYEQYF.